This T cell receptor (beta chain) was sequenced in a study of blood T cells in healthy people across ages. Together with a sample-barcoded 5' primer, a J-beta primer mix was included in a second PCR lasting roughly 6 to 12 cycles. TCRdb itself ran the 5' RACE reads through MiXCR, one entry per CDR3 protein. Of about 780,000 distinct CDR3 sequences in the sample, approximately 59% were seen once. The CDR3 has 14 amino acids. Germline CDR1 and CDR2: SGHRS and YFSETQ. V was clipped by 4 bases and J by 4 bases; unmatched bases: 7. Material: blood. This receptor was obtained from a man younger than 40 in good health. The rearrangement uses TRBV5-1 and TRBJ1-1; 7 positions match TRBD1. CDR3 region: CASSPNRGGTEAFF. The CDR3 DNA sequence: TGCGCCAGCAGCCCCAACAGGGGAGGCACTGAAGCTTTCTTT. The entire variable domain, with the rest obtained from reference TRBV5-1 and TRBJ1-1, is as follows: KAGVTQTPRYLIKTRGQQVTLSCSPISGHRSVSWYQQTPGQGLQFLFEYFSETQRNKGNFPGRFSGRQFSNSRSEMNVSTLELGDSALYLCASSPNRGGTEAFFGQGTRLTVV.